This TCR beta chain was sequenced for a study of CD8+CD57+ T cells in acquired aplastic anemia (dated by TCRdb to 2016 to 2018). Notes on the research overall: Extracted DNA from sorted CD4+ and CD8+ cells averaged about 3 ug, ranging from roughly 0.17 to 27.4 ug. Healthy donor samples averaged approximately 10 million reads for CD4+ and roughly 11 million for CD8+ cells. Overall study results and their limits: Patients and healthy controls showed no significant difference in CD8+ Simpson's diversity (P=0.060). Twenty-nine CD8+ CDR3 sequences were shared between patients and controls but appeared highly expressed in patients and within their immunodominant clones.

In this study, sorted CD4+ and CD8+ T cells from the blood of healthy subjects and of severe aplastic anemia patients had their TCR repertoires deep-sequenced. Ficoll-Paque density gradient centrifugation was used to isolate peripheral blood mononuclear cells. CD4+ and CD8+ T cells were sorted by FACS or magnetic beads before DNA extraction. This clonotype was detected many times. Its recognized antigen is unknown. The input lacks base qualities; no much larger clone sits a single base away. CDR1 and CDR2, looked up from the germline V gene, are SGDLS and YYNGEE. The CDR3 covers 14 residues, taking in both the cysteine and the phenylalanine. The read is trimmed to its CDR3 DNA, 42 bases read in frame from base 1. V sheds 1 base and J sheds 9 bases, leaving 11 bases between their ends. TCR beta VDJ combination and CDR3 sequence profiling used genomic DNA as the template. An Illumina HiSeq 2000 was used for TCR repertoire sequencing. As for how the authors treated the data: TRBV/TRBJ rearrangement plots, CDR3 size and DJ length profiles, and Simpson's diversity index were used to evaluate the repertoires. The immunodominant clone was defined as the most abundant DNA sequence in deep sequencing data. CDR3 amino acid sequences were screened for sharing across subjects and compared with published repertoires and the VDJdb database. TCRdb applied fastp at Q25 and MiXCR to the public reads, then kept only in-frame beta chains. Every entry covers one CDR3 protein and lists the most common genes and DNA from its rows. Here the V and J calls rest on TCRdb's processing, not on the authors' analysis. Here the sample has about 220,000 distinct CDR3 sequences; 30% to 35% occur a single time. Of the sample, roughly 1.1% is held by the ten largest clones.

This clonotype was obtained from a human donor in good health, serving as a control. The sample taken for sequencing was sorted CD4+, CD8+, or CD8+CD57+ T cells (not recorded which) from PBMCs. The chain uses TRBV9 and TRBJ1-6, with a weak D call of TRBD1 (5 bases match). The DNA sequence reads TGTGCCAGCAGCGTACTAGGGGAAGTTTCACCCCTCCACTTT. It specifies CASSVLGEVSPLHF.